This T cell receptor beta chain originates from a study of cytomegalovirus exposure and HLA in healthy donors. CDR1 is SGHTA, CDR2 FQGTGA, per germline. V was trimmed by 1 base and J by 3 bases, leaving 9 bases between them. The length of the CDR3 is 14 residues. The study ran its PCR with 60 Vbeta and 13 Jbeta primers. Clones were sequenced by immunoSEQ multiplex PCR, and TCRdb holds only the in-frame ones, with some missing. The repertoire includes roughly 160,000 clones, approximately 74% of them detected once, and about 2.7% sits in the top ten. This sequence originates from a woman in her twenties or thirties in good health and CMV-seronegative. Material: PBMCs. V usage is TRBV7-3 and J usage is TRBJ1-1; no definite D call. The CDR3 nucleotides read TGTGCCAGCAGCTTAAGTCAACTACACACTGAAGCTTTCTTT. Amino acid sequence: CASSLSQLHTEAFF.